This T cell receptor (beta chain) was documented in a study of identical twins. Each cDNA held unique molecular identifiers, and template switching gave it a universal primer site. MiXCR, run by TCRdb on the 5' RACE reads, gives a single entry per CDR3 protein. This table holds 200,000 to 300,000 distinct CDR3 sequences, approximately 7% found once. The CDR3 contains 12 residues. Looked up from germline, CDR1 is MDHEN and CDR2 is SYDVKM. Trimming took off 2 bases at V and 7 bases at J, with 8 bases between the two ends. This clonotype came up many times. The same specimen was also included in a second study, on yellow fever vaccine responses in identical twins.

This clonotype originated in a woman younger than 30 in good health. The J gene is TRBJ1-1, the V gene TRBV28; D is ambiguous. Specimen: memory (CD45RO+) T cells sorted from blood. In nucleotides, the CDR3 is TGTGCCAGCAGTTTAGTGGGCTTTGAAGCTTTCTTT. Residues: CASSLVGFEAFF.